These 13 T cell receptor beta chains originate from one sample sequenced in a study of Graves' ophthalmopathy and Graves' hyperthyroidism. Using RNA transcripts, the TCR beta CDR3 regions were amplified. HTBI primers were employed in first-round RT-PCR, then a second-round multiplex PCR followed. TCRdb re-called the multiplex PCR reads with MiXCR, one entry per CDR3 protein. Among over 500,000 distinct CDR3 sequences listed, 20% to 25% were seen once. What was sequenced was peripheral blood. These TCRs come from a woman between 18 and 29 years old with stable Graves' hyperthyroidism. Some clones in this sample may be carry-over from other donors' samples.

The chain is built from TRBV29-1 and TRBJ1-2; D might be TRBD1 (5 bases). V lost 3 bases, J lost 4 bases, and 12 bases lay in between. Per germline, CDR1 SQVTM and CDR2 ANQGSEA. The CDR3 is 13 residues long. This CDR3 reads CSVDGTGIYGYTF. For the CDR3, the DNA is TGCAGCGTTGACGGGACGGGAATCTATGGCTACACCTTC.

This clonotype was seen many times. This chain joins TRBV2 and TRBJ2-7; D ambiguous. This CDR3 is built from 11 residues. The germline V gene encodes CDR1 SNHLY and CDR2 FYNNEI. V lost 3 bases to trimming and J lost 7 bases, with 7 bases between them. The DNA for the CDR3 is TGTGCCAGCAGTGACCTCTGGGAGCAGTACTTC. The encoded protein is CASSDLWEQYF.

J is TRBJ2-7 and V is TRBV12-5, with 12 positions matching TRBD1. V shed 5 bases and J 6 bases; nucleotides not matched to a gene: 17. In germline, CDR1 is LGHNT, CDR2 FRNRAP. This CDR3 has 18 amino acids. The CDR3 DNA sequence: TGTGCTAGTGGTCTCATAACCGGGACAGGGGGCGCTCGGTCCGAGCAGTACTTC. Translating gives CASGLITGTGGARSEQYF.

Ten or more counts support this clonotype. J is TRBJ1-5 and V is TRBV7-8; D perhaps matches TRBD1 (5 bases). Germline CDR1 reads SGHVS; CDR2 reads FQNEAQ. The CDR3 spans 13 residues. Trimming shortened V by 4 bases and J by 6 bases, and 10 bases separated the two germline ends. The CDR3 protein is CASSSPGFQPQHF. In DNA form, the CDR3 reads TGTGCCAGCAGCTCGCCAGGGTTTCAGCCCCAGCATTTT.

This chain uses TRBV20-1 with TRBJ1-1; 9 nucleotides agree with TRBD1. The ends lost 5 bases at V and 1 base at J; junction bases unmatched: 8. The germline V gene encodes CDR1 DFQATT and CDR2 SNEGSKA (reference sequence). The CDR3 loop spans 15 amino acids. CDR3 amino acids: CSAPRPGQGNTEAFF. The CDR3 nucleotides are TGCAGTGCTCCACGCCCGGGACAGGGGAACACTGAAGCTTTCTTT.

The chain employs TRBV9 and TRBJ2-1; no clear D. The CDR3 loop spans 16 amino acids. V was shortened by 0 bases and J by 3 bases, with 13 bases between the two germline ends. From germline, CDR1 is SGDLS and CDR2 YYNGEE. CDR3 nucleotides: TGTGCCAGCAGCGTAGGTGGTAGAGTAATCTACAATGAGCAGTTCTTC. Translated, it gives CASSVGGRVIYNEQFF.

The table lists this clonotype with many counts. The chain combines TRBV6-2 or TRBV6-3 with TRBJ1-1; 8 bases fit TRBD1. V dropped 0 bases and J dropped 7; count of bases not matched to a gene: 10. Germline lookup yields CDR1 MNHEY and CDR2 SVGEGT. This CDR3 has 16 residues. The CDR3 loop is CASSYSVWSGGIEAFF. The CDR3 DNA sequence: TGTGCCAGCAGTTACTCCGTTTGGTCAGGGGGCATTGAAGCTTTCTTT.

In its sample, this clonotype was seen once. The rearrangement uses TRBV28 and TRBJ2-7; no clear D. V was shortened by 3 bases and J by 5 bases, with 14 bases between the two germline ends. The CDR3 covers 14 residues. CDR1 and CDR2 (germline): MDHEN, SYDVKM. The CDR3 DNA reads TGTGCCAGCAGTTTTACGTTTAGGATGGACGAGCAGTACGTC. This encodes CASSFTFRMDEQYV.

J is TRBJ1-6 and V is TRBV20-1; the D gene is possibly TRBD1 (5 bases). Germline V CDR1 and CDR2: DFQATT, SNEGSKA (reference sequence). V was shortened by 2 bases and J by 5 bases, with 13 bases between the two germline ends. The CDR3 consists of 15 residues. CDR3 nucleotide sequence: TGCAGTGCTAGACAAGGGGCGGCTGATAATTCACCCCTCCACTTT. This translates into CSARQGAADNSPLHF.

This clonotype showed up many times. The rearrangement links TRBV30 to TRBJ2-2, with TRBD1 matching over 10 bases. The ends lost 5 bases at V and 3 bases at J; junction bases unmatched: 0. In germline, CDR1 is GTSNPN, CDR2 SVGIG (reference sequence). This CDR3 has 13 residues. CDR3 in amino acids: CAWGQGDTGELFF. The DNA of the CDR3 is TGTGCCTGGGGACAGGGGGACACCGGGGAGCTGTTTTTT.

This clonotype has ten or more counts. Here the CDR3 reads CASSPRGGRASNYGYTF. DNA for the CDR3: TGTGCCAGCAGCCCCCGGGGGGGCAGGGCCTCTAACTATGGCTACACCTTC. The chain joins TRBV12-3 or TRBV12-4 to TRBJ1-2; perhaps TRBD1 as D (6 bases). Trimming removed 6 bases at V and 0 bases at J, with 20 bases between. This CDR3 has 17 residues.

This clonotype was found a few times. V gene TRBV7-3 combines with J gene TRBJ2-2; no clear D gene. Germline CDR1 is SGHTA and CDR2 is FQGTGA. The ends were cut back, 1 base at V and 7 bases at J, with 7 bases in the middle. CDR3 size: 13 residues. The CDR3 coding sequence is TGTGCCAGCAGCTTAATCCAAGGCGGGGAGCTGTTTTTT. Amino acids: CASSLIQGGELFF.

This clonotype was seen at least ten times. The chain employs TRBV12-3 or TRBV12-4 and TRBJ1-2, with a weak D call TRBD1 (5 bases). The ends were cut back, 2 bases at V and 5 bases at J, with 6 bases in the middle. This CDR3 spans 12 amino acids. The CDR3 region has the DNA TGTGCCAGCAGTTTACAGGGATATGGCTACACCTTC. Translated: CASSLQGYGYTF.